This entry features one TCR beta chain sequence. Generated by immunoSEQ multiplex PCR, the TCRdb table keeps only in-frame clones and is missing some. The sample shows roughly 24,000 clones, less than 90% of them seen only once. Trimming at V came to 1 base and at J to 5 bases, leaving 3 bases not matched to a gene. Germline values: CDR1 LGHNT, CDR2 FRNRAP. The CDR3 extends over 14 amino acids. Seattle participants joined during active infection and were tracked over time. This record comes from a study of blood T cell repertoires in COVID-19. Sequences were obtained from peripheral blood. The TCR sequence derives from a man between 70 and 80 years old with COVID-19, enrolled during active disease. V gene TRBV12-5 combines with J gene TRBJ2-5, with 8 positions matching TRBD1. The CDR3 bases are TGTGCTAGTGGTTTGGCGACAGGGGTGGAGACCCAGTACTTC. Protein sequence: CASGLATGVETQYF.